Each of the 11 T cell receptor beta chains below was sequenced from the same sample in a study of shared clonotypes between healthy human individuals. Assay: immunoSEQ multiplex PCR; the TCRdb copy retains only in-frame clones and omits some. This sample yields hundreds of thousands of clones, of which under 95% are seen a single time; 24% belongs to the top ten. In the naive CD8 group, cells lacked CD45RO and were positively selected for CCR7, so terminally differentiated effector memory CD45RA+ cells were left out. Sequencing was carried out using naive CD8+ T cells sorted from blood. These receptors all stem from a man in his thirties or forties in good health.

V is TRBV5-4 and J is TRBJ1-4, with D possibly TRBD1 on 5 matching bases. The germline V gene has CDR1 SGHNT and CDR2 YYREEE (reference sequence). Trimming cost V 3 bases and J 1 base, with 13 bases left between them. CDR3 size: 16 residues. CDR3: CASSYTSGGTNEKLFF. For the CDR3, the DNA is TGTGCCAGCAGCTACACCTCGGGGGGAACTAATGAAAAACTGTTTTTT.

The rearrangement joins TRBV13 to TRBJ2-7; D possibly uses TRBD1 or TRBD2 (5 bases each). CDR1 and CDR2 (germline): PRHDT, FYEKMQ (reference sequence). CDR3 length equals 12 residues. The germline V and J ends were trimmed by 4 bases and 5 bases, with 9 bases remaining between them. CDR3 sequence (DNA): TGTGCCAGCAGCTCCGGGGCGCACGAGCAGTACTTC. Translating it yields CASSSGAHEQYF.

The chain uses TRBV2 and TRBJ1-2; the D is unclear. This CDR3 contains 16 residues. From germline, CDR1 is SNHLY and CDR2 FYNNEI. Trimming took off 11 bases at V and 5 bases at J, with 27 bases between the two ends. CDR3 region: CAANQGYGVTHYGYTF. The CDR3 DNA is TGTGCCGCCAATCAAGGCTACGGGGTAACCCATTATGGCTACACCTTC.

The chain has TRBV19 and TRBJ2-1; D is uncertain. Trimming took off 6 bases at V and 7 bases at J, with 10 bases between the two ends. The germline V gene has CDR1 LNHDA and CDR2 SQIVND (reference sequence). The CDR3 covers 12 residues. The CDR3 DNA sequence: TGTGCCAGTAGCGTGGGGTGGAATGAGCAGTTCTTC. This codes for CASSVGWNEQFF.

This chain links TRBV9 with TRBJ2-1; TRBD2 matches 9 bases. From germline, CDR1 is SGDLS and CDR2 YYNGEE. CDR3 length: 16 amino acids. Germline trimming cut 0 bases from V and 6 bases from J; bases unmatched to any gene: 7. The DNA of the CDR3 is TGTGCCAGCAGCGTAGGGATTAGCGGGAGTGGCAATGAGCAGTTCTTC. Translated, it gives CASSVGISGSGNEQFF. The full variable domain, with the rest looked up from reference TRBV9 and TRBJ2-1, is DSGVTQTPKHLITATGQRVTLRCSPRSGDLSVYWYQQSLDQGLQFLIQYYNGEERAKGNILERFSAQQFPDLHSELNLSSLELGDSALYFCASSVGISGSGNEQFFGPGTRLTVL.

V gene TRBV12-5 combines with J gene TRBJ2-1; TRBD2 matches 8 bases. The germline gives CDR1 LGHNT, CDR2 FRNRAP. The CDR3 is 16 amino acids. J lost 9 bases, V lost 0 bases, and 10 bases had no gene match. The CDR3, as DNA: TGTGCTAGTGGTTTGGTACAGAGCGGGAGTGCGGCTGAGCAGTTCTTC. This codes for CASGLVQSGSAAEQFF.

The chain recombines TRBV13 with TRBJ2-1; TRBD1 is a possible D gene (6 bases). The V end lost 2 bases, the J end lost 6 bases, and 11 bases lay between the germline ends. The CDR3 consists of 14 residues. Germline values: CDR1 PRHDT, CDR2 FYEKMQ (reference sequence). The CDR3 bases are TGTGCCAGCAGCTTACCGTTACAGGGCAATGAGCAGTTCTTC. It yields the protein CASSLPLQGNEQFF.

V is TRBV30 and J is TRBJ2-1; TRBD2 agrees at 10 bases. This CDR3 is built from 16 residues. J was trimmed by 5 bases and V by 0 bases; bases with no gene match: 7. Per germline, CDR1 GTSNPN and CDR2 SVGIG (reference sequence). DNA of the CDR3: TGTGCCTGGAGTGTACGGTCTAGCGGGAGACACAATGAGCAGTTCTTC. Translated, it gives CAWSVRSSGRHNEQFF. The full variable domain, in which reference TRBV30 and TRBJ2-1 provide the parts outside the CDR3, is SQTIHQWPATLVQPVGSPLSLECTVEGTSNPNLYWYRQAAGRGLQLLFYSVGIGQISSEVPQNLSASRPQDRQFILSSKKLLLSDSGFYLCAWSVRSSGRHNEQFFGPGTRLTVL.

The J gene is TRBJ2-7, the V gene TRBV6-1; possible D gene TRBD2, 5 bases. Between the trimmed V and J ends, which lost 0 bases and 0 bases, there was a span of 6 bases. The CDR3 is 14 residues long. Germline V gene sequence: CDR1 MNHNS, CDR2 SASEGT. The CDR3 protein is CASSEAGSSYEQYF. The CDR3 DNA reads as TGTGCCAGCAGTGAAGCTGGGAGCTCCTACGAGCAGTACTTC.

This chain uses TRBV14 with TRBJ2-3; D possibly corresponds to TRBD2 (5 bases). The CDR3 covers 15 residues. V lost 6 bases, J lost 5 bases, and 18 bases lay in between. Germline loops: CDR1 SGHDN, CDR2 FVKESK. The CDR3 DNA follows: TGTGCCAGCAGTCCCACTAGTGGGCGCAAAGATACGCAGTATTTT. It codes for CASSPTSGRKDTQYF.

The chain joins TRBV28 to TRBJ1-2, with 10 bases lining up with TRBD1. The J segment lost 7 bases and the V segment lost 6 bases, leaving 8 bases of the junction unmatched. The CDR3 runs 14 residues. From germline, CDR1 is MDHEN and CDR2 SYDVKM. This CDR3 is CASRGDRGPLGYTF. CDR3 coding DNA: TGTGCCAGCAGGGGGGACAGGGGCCCTCTTGGCTACACCTTC.